The text below deals with one T cell receptor (beta chain). Its antigen is unknown. Base-call qualities are not available, and no considerably larger clone is one nucleotide away. The immunoSEQ Assay, a bias-controlled multiplex PCR, was used to amplify TCRbeta CDR3 regions from genomic DNA. As for the original processing: Within the assay, amplification of reference gene primers was used to estimate how many nucleated cells each sample contained. Sequence reads were collapsed and filtered to measure the absolute abundance of every unique TCRbeta CDR3 rearrangement. For each sample, productive Simpson clonality was calculated by taking the square root of Simpson's diversity index across productive rearrangements. Drawn from immuneACCESS, this table holds only the in-frame rearrangements with V and J called that TCRdb kept. Clones are partly lost; checked studies trace under half to an unresolved V gene and leave the rest unexplained. V and J calls and clone size come straight from that table; D and trimming were deduced from the DNA. Across this sample there are fewer than 250,000 clones, with roughly 84% seen only once. The ten biggest clones cover approximately 6.6% of the sample.

This specimen belongs to a study of blood T cell repertoires in COVID-19 (dated by TCRdb to 2018 to 2021). Background for the entire study: The collaborator samples originated in the United States, Italy and Spain and spanned the acute and convalescent phases of COVID-19. Samples were obtained from the ongoing ImmuneRACE study (first 160 participants) and from approximately 1,200 subjects provided by 6 global collaborators. Deeply sampled blood TCRbeta repertoires from subjects exposed to, actively infected with, or recovered from COVID-19 were included in the dataset. Nearly every sample came with metadata listing a de-identified subject ID, COVID-19 status, age in years and sex. A freely available public database, intended as a resource for researchers studying the immune response to SARS-CoV-2, is where the repertoires were released. The material from the prospective study consisted of cDNA or gDNA derived from T cells, B-cell-depleted T cells, or PBMCs. HLA class I and class II types, where available, came from metadata supplied by the sample provider rather than from assay-based typing. Study-wide findings and limitations: How much clinical and demographic metadata was included differed by source and by participant, and the metadata was provided uncurated.

Enrolling through a virtual design, the prospective study's participants ranged in age from roughly 18 to 90 years and lived across around 25 United States geographic areas. In the prospective study, participants were assigned to cohorts based on the clinical history participants reported in a screening survey and a study questionnaire. Recovered participants in ImmuneRACE Cohort 3 were defined as having two consecutive negative NP/OP PCR tests, clearance from a healthcare professional, or resolution of symptoms. In the prospective study, mobile phlebotomists collected whole blood, serum and a nasopharyngeal or oropharyngeal swab from each participant. Over a roughly 2-month period, participants in the prospective study had the option of providing additional blood draws and questionnaires. Before DNA extraction, blood samples from the prospective study were shipped at room temperature or frozen.

V has 0 bases trimmed and J has 5 bases trimmed; junction bases matching no gene number 9. Based on the germline V gene, the CDR1 and CDR2 sequences are SGHRS and YFSETQ. The CDR3 covers 17 residues, taking in both the cysteine and the phenylalanine. CDR3 DNA only is kept here, 51 bases in frame from base 1. The material sequenced was PBMCs or T cells enriched from blood (not recorded which). The sequence was collected from a woman aged 40 to 49 who had recovered from COVID-19. Here the chain combines TRBV5-1 and TRBJ1-1, with TRBD1 identical over 11 junction bases. The CDR3 reads CASSLAGTGGGWTEAFF. Here is the DNA: TGCGCCAGCAGCTTGGCGGGGACAGGGGGTGGATGGACTGAAGCTTTCTTT.